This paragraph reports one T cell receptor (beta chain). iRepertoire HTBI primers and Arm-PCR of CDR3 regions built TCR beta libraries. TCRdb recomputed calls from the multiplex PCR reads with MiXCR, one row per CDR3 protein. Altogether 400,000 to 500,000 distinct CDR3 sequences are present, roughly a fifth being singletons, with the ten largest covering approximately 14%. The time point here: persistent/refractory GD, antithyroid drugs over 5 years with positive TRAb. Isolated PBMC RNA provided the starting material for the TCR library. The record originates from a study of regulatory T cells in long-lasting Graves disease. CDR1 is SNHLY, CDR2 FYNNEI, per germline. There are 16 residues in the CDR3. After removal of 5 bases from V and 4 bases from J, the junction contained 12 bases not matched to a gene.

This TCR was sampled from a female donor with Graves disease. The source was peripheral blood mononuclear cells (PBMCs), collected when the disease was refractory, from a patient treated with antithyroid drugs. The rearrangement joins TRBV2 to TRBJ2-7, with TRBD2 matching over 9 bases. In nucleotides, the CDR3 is TGTGCCAGCAGTTCCCCCCCCACTAGCGGGTTTTACGAGCAGTACTTC. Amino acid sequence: CASSSPPTSGFYEQYF.